A selection of T cell receptor beta chains follows, all from one sample in a study of CD8 T cells in Susac syndrome. TCRdb passed the immunoSEQ multiplex PCR reads through MiXCR, listing each CDR3 protein once. Among 160,000 or so distinct CDR3 sequences listed, 94% were seen once. The sample comprised CD8+ T cells from PBMCs. The receptors originated from a human donor with multiple sclerosis. CDR3s include the opening cysteine and the closing phenylalanine or tryptophan. Each record gives: clone size, D gene, J gene, V gene, CDR3 DNA, CDR3 protein. D genes are given only for firm matches. Not every row has a clone size; where given, it reads once, few, many or a size class.

abundance: NA; d_gene: NA; j_gene: TRBJ2-1; v_gene: TRBV7-9; CDR3nt: TGTGCCAGCAGCTTAGAAGGACAGTTTGCCAATGAGCAGTTCTTC; CDR3aa: CASSLEGQFANEQFF
abundance: NA; d_gene: NA; j_gene: TRBJ2-2; v_gene: TRBV15; CDR3nt: TGTGCCACCAGCAGAGGGACAGTCGACACCGGGGAGCTGTTTTTT; CDR3aa: CATSRGTVDTGELFF
abundance: NA; d_gene: NA; j_gene: TRBJ1-4; v_gene: TRBV9; CDR3nt: TGTGCCAGCAGCGTAGCTGGGGGGACCGTAGCTAATGAAAAACTGTTTTTT; CDR3aa: CASSVAGGTVANEKLFF
abundance: NA; d_gene: TRBD1; j_gene: TRBJ1-5; v_gene: TRBV27; CDR3nt: TGTGCCAGCAGTGGACAGGGGAATCAGCCCCAGCATTTT; CDR3aa: CASSGQGNQPQHF
abundance: NA; d_gene: NA; j_gene: TRBJ1-5; v_gene: TRBV9; CDR3nt: TGTGCCAGCAGCGTAGGGGGATGGCAGCCCCAGCATTTT; CDR3aa: CASSVGGWQPQHF
abundance: NA; d_gene: NA; j_gene: TRBJ2-7; v_gene: TRBV4-3; CDR3nt: TGCGCCAGCAGCCAAGAGTTTTCGCTCGGGTACGAGCAGTACTTC; CDR3aa: CASSQEFSLGYEQYF
abundance: NA; d_gene: NA; j_gene: TRBJ1-5; v_gene: TRBV28; CDR3nt: TGTGCCAGCAGTTTCTCCGGGACTGTGCAGCCCCAGCATTTT; CDR3aa: CASSFSGTVQPQHF
abundance: NA; d_gene: NA; j_gene: TRBJ2-2; v_gene: TRBV29-1; CDR3nt: TGCAGCGTCCCCGGAATCCCCGGGGAGCTGTTTTTT; CDR3aa: CSVPGIPGELFF
abundance: NA; d_gene: TRBD1; j_gene: TRBJ1-2; v_gene: TRBV2; CDR3nt: TGTGCCAGCAGATCCTGGACAGGGGGCAATGGCTACACCTTC; CDR3aa: CASRSWTGGNGYTF
abundance: NA; d_gene: NA; j_gene: TRBJ2-2; v_gene: TRBV30; CDR3nt: TGTGCCTGGCAAGAAAACACCGGGGAGCTGTTTTTT; CDR3aa: CAWQENTGELFF
abundance: NA; d_gene: NA; j_gene: TRBJ2-2; v_gene: TRBV11-1; CDR3nt: TGTGCCAGCAGCTTAGGCTGGAGGGGGCCGAACACCGGGGAGCTGTTTTTT; CDR3aa: CASSLGWRGPNTGELFF
abundance: NA; d_gene: NA; j_gene: TRBJ2-5; v_gene: TRBV3-1; CDR3nt: TGTGCCAGCAGCCAAAACGTTAGAGAGACCCAGTACTTC; CDR3aa: CASSQNVRETQYF
abundance: NA; d_gene: NA; j_gene: TRBJ2-2; v_gene: TRBV9; CDR3nt: TGTGCCAGCAGCGTTCCGAACACCGGGGAGCTGTTTTTT; CDR3aa: CASSVPNTGELFF
abundance: NA; d_gene: TRBD2; j_gene: TRBJ2-7; v_gene: TRBV30; CDR3nt: TGTGCCTGGAGCCCAGCGGGGGTCTTCTACGAGCAGTACTTC; CDR3aa: CAWSPAGVFYEQYF
abundance: once; d_gene: TRBD1; j_gene: TRBJ1-2; v_gene: TRBV29-1; CDR3nt: TGCAGCGTTGCTAGGACAGGTGCTGTCCATGGCTACACCTTC; CDR3aa: CSVARTGAVHGYTF
abundance: NA; d_gene: TRBD1; j_gene: TRBJ1-5; v_gene: TRBV27; CDR3nt: TGTGCCAGCACCCCGGGACAGAGCAATCAGCCCCAGCATTTT; CDR3aa: CASTPGQSNQPQHF
abundance: NA; d_gene: NA; j_gene: TRBJ2-7; v_gene: TRBV28; CDR3nt: TGTGCCAGCACCCTGGGTGGACGTTTCCCCTACGAGCAGTACTTC; CDR3aa: CASTLGGRFPYEQYF
abundance: NA; d_gene: TRBD1; j_gene: TRBJ1-5; v_gene: TRBV18; CDR3nt: TGTGCCAGCTCACCACGGCACAGGGGCGATAATCAGCCCCAGCATTTT; CDR3aa: CASSPRHRGDNQPQHF
abundance: NA; d_gene: NA; j_gene: TRBJ2-3; v_gene: TRBV5-1; CDR3nt: TGCGCCAGCAGCTTGGTGGCTTTAGTACGCACAGATACGCAGTATTTT; CDR3aa: CASSLVALVRTDTQYF
abundance: NA; d_gene: TRBD1; j_gene: TRBJ2-5; v_gene: TRBV12-3/TRBV12-4; CDR3nt: TGTGCCAGCAGCTCAGGGGGCCGGGGGACCCAGTACTTC; CDR3aa: CASSSGGRGTQYF
abundance: NA; d_gene: TRBD1; j_gene: TRBJ1-6; v_gene: TRBV9; CDR3nt: TGTGCCAGCAGCACTTCGGGACAGAGCAATTCACCCCTCCACTTT; CDR3aa: CASSTSGQSNSPLHF
abundance: NA; d_gene: NA; j_gene: TRBJ1-2; v_gene: TRBV25-1; CDR3nt: TGTGCCAGCAGTGGACGGGGCTATGGCTACACCTTC; CDR3aa: CASSGRGYGYTF
abundance: NA; d_gene: NA; j_gene: TRBJ2-7; v_gene: TRBV9; CDR3nt: TGTGCCAGCAGCGTTTCAGAAGGATTCTACGAGCAGTACTTC; CDR3aa: CASSVSEGFYEQYF
abundance: NA; d_gene: NA; j_gene: TRBJ1-5; v_gene: TRBV7-9; CDR3nt: TGTGCCAGCAGCAAAGGAGGTAGCAATCAGCCCCAGCATTTT; CDR3aa: CASSKGGSNQPQHF
abundance: NA; d_gene: NA; j_gene: TRBJ2-2; v_gene: TRBV9; CDR3nt: TGTGCCAGCAGCGTAGGTCGAGCGGTTTACACCGGGGAGCTGTTTTTT; CDR3aa: CASSVGRAVYTGELFF
abundance: NA; d_gene: NA; j_gene: TRBJ2-3; v_gene: TRBV29-1; CDR3nt: TGCAGCGTTGAACAAAGCACAGATACGCAGTATTTT; CDR3aa: CSVEQSTDTQYF
abundance: NA; d_gene: NA; j_gene: TRBJ2-3; v_gene: TRBV9; CDR3nt: TGTGCCAGCAGCGTAGCGGGTCGACCCGCGGATACGCAGTATTTT; CDR3aa: CASSVAGRPADTQYF
abundance: NA; d_gene: NA; j_gene: TRBJ2-5; v_gene: TRBV6-1; CDR3nt: TGTGCCAGCAGTGAAGTTCCAGTTGGTGGAGAGACCCAGTACTTC; CDR3aa: CASSEVPVGGETQYF
abundance: NA; d_gene: NA; j_gene: TRBJ2-5; v_gene: TRBV18; CDR3nt: TGTGCCAGCTCACCGGTGGACAGTCAAGAGACCCAGTACTTC; CDR3aa: CASSPVDSQETQYF
abundance: NA; d_gene: NA; j_gene: TRBJ1-2; v_gene: TRBV4-3; CDR3nt: TGCGCCAGCAGCCAAGATCGTCTGACAGTGAATGGCTACACCTTC; CDR3aa: CASSQDRLTVNGYTF
abundance: NA; d_gene: TRBD2; j_gene: TRBJ2-1; v_gene: TRBV9; CDR3nt: TGTGCCAGCAGCGAATCGACCCGAAGCGGGGGGGCCTACAATGAGCAGTTCTTC; CDR3aa: CASSESTRSGGAYNEQFF
abundance: NA; d_gene: NA; j_gene: TRBJ1-2; v_gene: TRBV12-5; CDR3nt: TGTGCTAGTGGTTTGCCTGGGCAGGGACGACCTGGCTACACCTTC; CDR3aa: CASGLPGQGRPGYTF
abundance: NA; d_gene: TRBD2; j_gene: TRBJ2-3; v_gene: TRBV7-8; CDR3nt: TGTGCCAGCAGCTTCCCACTAGCGGGGGTTCTCGCAGATACGCAGTATTTT; CDR3aa: CASSFPLAGVLADTQYF
abundance: NA; d_gene: NA; j_gene: TRBJ2-5; v_gene: TRBV7-2; CDR3nt: TGTGCCAGCAGCTTAGGTAACCGGCTCTGGACCCAGTACTTC; CDR3aa: CASSLGNRLWTQYF
abundance: NA; d_gene: NA; j_gene: TRBJ2-1; v_gene: TRBV9; CDR3nt: TGTGCCAGCAGCGTAGAGGGCAGGAGAACAAATGAGCAGTTCTTC; CDR3aa: CASSVEGRRTNEQFF
abundance: NA; d_gene: TRBD2; j_gene: TRBJ2-7; v_gene: TRBV9; CDR3nt: TGTGCCAGCAGTCGGGGGGGTAGTGAGCAGTACTTC; CDR3aa: CASSRGGSEQYF
abundance: few; d_gene: TRBD1; j_gene: TRBJ2-5; v_gene: TRBV9; CDR3nt: TGTGCCAGCAGCGCCTCTGGGACAGGACAAGAGACCCAGTACTTC; CDR3aa: CASSASGTGQETQYF
abundance: NA; d_gene: NA; j_gene: TRBJ2-3; v_gene: TRBV5-1; CDR3nt: TGCGCCAGCAGCTTGGCAGGGATGATTGTGGATACGCAGTATTTT; CDR3aa: CASSLAGMIVDTQYF
abundance: NA; d_gene: NA; j_gene: TRBJ2-3; v_gene: TRBV28; CDR3nt: TGTGCCAGCAGTTTGTTCCAGGAGTCGTCGGGCACAGATACGCAGTATTTT; CDR3aa: CASSLFQESSGTDTQYF
abundance: NA; d_gene: TRBD1; j_gene: TRBJ2-7; v_gene: TRBV15; CDR3nt: TGTGCCACCAGCATCGGACAGGCGAATGAGCAGTACTTC; CDR3aa: CATSIGQANEQYF
abundance: NA; d_gene: NA; j_gene: TRBJ2-7; v_gene: TRBV29-1; CDR3nt: TGCAGCGTTGGGGGAACCTACGAGCAGTACTTC; CDR3aa: CSVGGTYEQYF
abundance: NA; d_gene: NA; j_gene: TRBJ1-1; v_gene: TRBV18; CDR3nt: TGTGCCAGCTCACGGTCAGACAGCCTCAACACTGAAGCTTTCTTT; CDR3aa: CASSRSDSLNTEAFF
abundance: NA; d_gene: TRBD2; j_gene: TRBJ2-1; v_gene: TRBV27; CDR3nt: TGTGCCAGCAGACGAGCGGGGGTCTACAATGAGCAGTTCTTC; CDR3aa: CASRRAGVYNEQFF
abundance: NA; d_gene: NA; j_gene: TRBJ1-1; v_gene: TRBV20-1; CDR3nt: TGCAGTGCTAGTCCTACAGGGCTGGGCACTGAAGCTTTCTTT; CDR3aa: CSASPTGLGTEAFF
abundance: NA; d_gene: TRBD2; j_gene: TRBJ2-3; v_gene: TRBV7-2; CDR3nt: TGTGCCAGCAGCTTAGTCCGGGGGGGCCGAGATACGCAGTATTTT; CDR3aa: CASSLVRGGRDTQYF
abundance: NA; d_gene: NA; j_gene: TRBJ2-3; v_gene: TRBV7-6; CDR3nt: TGTGCCAGCAGCTTTATCCGCACAGATACGCAGTATTTT; CDR3aa: CASSFIRTDTQYF
abundance: NA; d_gene: NA; j_gene: TRBJ2-6; v_gene: TRBV20-1; CDR3nt: TGCAGTGCTACTACCCCCCTGCTAGGGGCATGGTCTGGGGCCAACGTCCTGACTTTC; CDR3aa: CSATTPLLGAWSGANVLTF
abundance: NA; d_gene: TRBD2; j_gene: TRBJ2-1; v_gene: TRBV28; CDR3nt: TGTGCCAGCAGTTTGGCCCCCGGGGGGGAGTACAATGAGCAGTTCTTC; CDR3aa: CASSLAPGGEYNEQFF
abundance: NA; d_gene: NA; j_gene: TRBJ2-2; v_gene: TRBV9; CDR3nt: TGTGCCAGCAGCGTAGGAGGTGCAGGGAGTAACACCGGGGAGCTGTTTTTT; CDR3aa: CASSVGGAGSNTGELFF
abundance: NA; d_gene: NA; j_gene: TRBJ1-1; v_gene: TRBV7-9; CDR3nt: TGTGCCAGCACCTCTGACAGGAACACTGAAGCTTTCTTT; CDR3aa: CASTSDRNTEAFF
abundance: NA; d_gene: NA; j_gene: TRBJ2-3; v_gene: TRBV25-1; CDR3nt: TGTGCCAGCAGTGAAAAACCGGACAGTAGCACAGATACGCAGTATTTT; CDR3aa: CASSEKPDSSTDTQYF
abundance: NA; d_gene: NA; j_gene: TRBJ1-1; v_gene: TRBV27; CDR3nt: TGTGCCAGCAGTTTGGGGGGCGCAAAGATCGAAGCTTTCTTT; CDR3aa: CASSLGGAKIEAFF
abundance: NA; d_gene: NA; j_gene: TRBJ2-7; v_gene: TRBV2; CDR3nt: TGTGCCAGCAGTGAAGGCCGAGGGAGCTACGAGCAGTACTTC; CDR3aa: CASSEGRGSYEQYF
abundance: NA; d_gene: TRBD1; j_gene: TRBJ2-1; v_gene: TRBV29-1; CDR3nt: TGCAGCGTTCCGAGGGACAGGAAAACCCTAGAGCAGTTCTTC; CDR3aa: CSVPRDRKTLEQFF
abundance: NA; d_gene: TRBD2; j_gene: TRBJ2-7; v_gene: TRBV28; CDR3nt: TGTGCCAGCAGCTTAGCGGGGTCCTACGAGCAGTACTTC; CDR3aa: CASSLAGSYEQYF
abundance: NA; d_gene: NA; j_gene: TRBJ1-6; v_gene: TRBV30; CDR3nt: TGTGCCTGGGGAAAGGGGGTGTCGAGTTCACCCCTCCACTTT; CDR3aa: CAWGKGVSSSPLHF
abundance: once; d_gene: NA; j_gene: TRBJ1-2; v_gene: TRBV12-3/TRBV12-4; CDR3nt: TGTGCCATCTCCCGCCGCCGCTACACCTTC; CDR3aa: CAISRRRYTF